This T cell receptor (beta chain) was recovered during a study of shared clonotypes between healthy human individuals. Authors' analysis steps: Quality scores were absent from the junction-only immunoSEQ sequences, so filtering differed. The protocol was immunoSEQ multiplex PCR, while the TCRdb copy is restricted to in-frame clones and leaves out a portion. V, J and clone size are taken as reported in that table, and D and trimming were inferred from the DNA itself. The data hold some 630,000 clones, with approximately 96% observed a single time. About this clone itself: Its antigen is not known.

Overall study findings and caveats: Sampling involved blood alone; tissue repertoires likely differ. Larger estimated richness was generally seen in naive subsets than in memory subsets.

Naive CD8 cells, CD45RO-negative and positively selected for CCR7, excluded terminally differentiated effector memory CD45RA+ cells. Germline V gives CDR1 SGHNT, CDR2 YYREEE (reference sequence). Unmatched junction bases numbered 2, after V lost 0 bases and J lost 6 bases. The CDR3 extends over 15 amino acids. This clonotype originated in a woman between 25 and 40 years old in good health. Sequencing input: naive CD8+ T cells sorted from blood. The chain couples TRBV5-4 to TRBJ1-6; 8 nucleotides match TRBD1. CDR3 nucleotide sequence: TGTGCCAGCAGCTTGGTGCAGGGGGCTAATTCACCCCTCCACTTT. Amino acids: CASSLVQGANSPLHF.